A selection of T cell receptor beta chains follows, all from one sample in a study of CD8 T cells in Susac syndrome. From the immunoSEQ multiplex PCR reads, TCRdb called clonotypes with MiXCR, one entry per CDR3 protein. The data hold 330,000 or so distinct CDR3 sequences, with approximately 85% observed a single time. The source material was CD8+ T cells from PBMCs. Receptors were obtained from a human donor with multiple sclerosis. The CDR3 runs from the conserved cysteine through the conserved F or W. D genes are given only for firm matches. Not every row has a clone size; where given, it reads once, few, many or a size class.

abundance: NA; d_gene: NA; v_gene: TRBV5-6; j_gene: TRBJ2-5; CDR3aa: CASSLRAGRETQYF; CDR3nt: TGTGCCAGCAGCTTGAGGGCAGGGAGAGAGACCCAGTACTTC
abundance: few; d_gene: TRBD2; v_gene: TRBV5-6; j_gene: TRBJ2-1; CDR3aa: CAIRERESPNEQFF; CDR3nt: TGTGCCATCCGTGAGCGGGAGTCGCCGAATGAGCAGTTCTTC
abundance: NA; d_gene: NA; v_gene: TRBV10-2; j_gene: TRBJ2-7; CDR3aa: CASSVGRAYEQYF; CDR3nt: TGCGCCAGCAGTGTGGGCAGGGCCTACGAGCAGTACTTC
abundance: NA; d_gene: NA; v_gene: TRBV24-1; j_gene: TRBJ2-1; CDR3aa: CATSDPHGPNEQFF; CDR3nt: TGTGCCACCAGTGATCCCCACGGTCCCAATGAGCAGTTCTTC
abundance: NA; d_gene: NA; v_gene: TRBV5-1; j_gene: TRBJ2-3; CDR3aa: CASSSYVRTDTQYF; CDR3nt: TGCGCCAGCAGCTCATACGTTCGCACAGATACGCAGTATTTT
abundance: NA; d_gene: NA; v_gene: TRBV27; j_gene: TRBJ2-1; CDR3aa: CASSLWTGNEQFF; CDR3nt: TGTGCCAGCAGTTTATGGACTGGGAATGAGCAGTTCTTC
abundance: NA; d_gene: NA; v_gene: TRBV27; j_gene: TRBJ2-3; CDR3aa: CASSLGTSNADTQYF; CDR3nt: TGTGCCAGCAGTTTAGGGACTTCCAACGCAGATACGCAGTATTTT
abundance: once; d_gene: NA; v_gene: TRBV6-5; j_gene: TRBJ1-4; CDR3aa: CASSYLGTGEKLFF; CDR3nt: TGTGCCAGCAGTTACTTGGGAACAGGGGAAAAACTGTTTTTT
abundance: NA; d_gene: NA; v_gene: TRBV5-1; j_gene: TRBJ2-6; CDR3aa: CASSLNRQGLSGANVLTF; CDR3nt: TGCGCCAGCAGCTTGAACCGACAAGGACTCTCTGGGGCCAACGTCCTGACTTTC
abundance: NA; d_gene: NA; v_gene: TRBV11-2; j_gene: TRBJ1-2; CDR3aa: CASSSWADFYGYTF; CDR3nt: TGTGCCAGCAGTTCTTGGGCGGATTTCTATGGCTACACCTTC
abundance: NA; d_gene: TRBD2; v_gene: TRBV9; j_gene: TRBJ2-3; CDR3aa: CASSVATSGFAYPDTQYF; CDR3nt: TGTGCCAGCAGCGTAGCTACTAGCGGGTTTGCGTATCCAGATACGCAGTATTTT
abundance: NA; d_gene: NA; v_gene: TRBV25-1; j_gene: TRBJ1-1; CDR3aa: CASSETGPTEAFF; CDR3nt: TGTGCCAGCAGTGAAACAGGGCCCACTGAAGCTTTCTTT
abundance: NA; d_gene: TRBD1; v_gene: TRBV2; j_gene: TRBJ1-2; CDR3aa: CASSEVGQYNYGYTF; CDR3nt: TGTGCCAGCAGTGAAGTGGGACAGTATAACTATGGCTACACCTTC
abundance: NA; d_gene: TRBD1; v_gene: TRBV30; j_gene: TRBJ1-2; CDR3aa: CAWGEDRYYGYTF; CDR3nt: TGTGCCTGGGGGGAGGACAGGTACTATGGCTACACCTTC
abundance: NA; d_gene: NA; v_gene: TRBV29-1; j_gene: TRBJ2-1; CDR3aa: CSVPGVASGEQFF; CDR3nt: TGCAGCGTCCCCGGGGTAGCCTCGGGTGAGCAGTTCTTC
abundance: NA; d_gene: NA; v_gene: TRBV7-9; j_gene: TRBJ2-5; CDR3aa: CASSSETGEGETQYF; CDR3nt: TGTGCCAGCAGCTCCGAGACAGGGGAGGGAGAGACCCAGTACTTC
abundance: NA; d_gene: NA; v_gene: TRBV12-3/TRBV12-4; j_gene: TRBJ2-1; CDR3aa: CASSWDGASYNEQFF; CDR3nt: TGTGCCAGCAGTTGGGACGGGGCCTCCTACAATGAGCAGTTCTTC
abundance: NA; d_gene: NA; v_gene: TRBV6-6; j_gene: TRBJ2-7; CDR3aa: CASSPGDYSYEQYF; CDR3nt: TGTGCCAGCAGTCCCGGAGACTACTCCTACGAGCAGTACTTC
abundance: NA; d_gene: NA; v_gene: TRBV14; j_gene: TRBJ2-3; CDR3aa: CASSPLNFGTQYF; CDR3nt: TGTGCCAGCAGCCCCCTAAATTTCGGTACGCAGTATTTT
abundance: NA; d_gene: TRBD2; v_gene: TRBV5-4; j_gene: TRBJ2-1; CDR3aa: CASSLVQAGGYNEQFF; CDR3nt: TGTGCCAGCAGCTTGGTTCAGGCGGGGGGTTACAATGAGCAGTTCTTC
abundance: NA; d_gene: NA; v_gene: TRBV4-3; j_gene: TRBJ2-5; CDR3aa: CASSQSLGQETQYF; CDR3nt: TGCGCCAGCAGCCAATCGCTGGGACAAGAGACCCAGTACTTC
abundance: NA; d_gene: NA; v_gene: TRBV11-2; j_gene: TRBJ2-5; CDR3aa: CASSSDGNQETQYF; CDR3nt: TGTGCCAGCAGCTCGGACGGAAACCAAGAGACCCAGTACTTC
abundance: NA; d_gene: TRBD2; v_gene: TRBV10-2; j_gene: TRBJ2-1; CDR3aa: CASSEVTSGRSNEQFF; CDR3nt: TGCGCCAGCAGTGAAGTGACTAGCGGGAGAAGCAATGAGCAGTTCTTC
abundance: NA; d_gene: NA; v_gene: TRBV20-1; j_gene: TRBJ2-7; CDR3aa: CSARDQGGTYEQYF; CDR3nt: TGCAGTGCTAGAGATCAGGGGGGGACCTACGAGCAGTACTTC
abundance: NA; d_gene: NA; v_gene: TRBV7-9; j_gene: TRBJ2-5; CDR3aa: CASSALEETQYF; CDR3nt: TGTGCCAGCAGCGCCCTAGAGGAGACCCAGTACTTC
abundance: NA; d_gene: NA; v_gene: TRBV7-9; j_gene: TRBJ2-1; CDR3aa: CASSWPTLNEQFF; CDR3nt: TGTGCCAGCAGTTGGCCGACTCTCAATGAGCAGTTCTTC
abundance: NA; d_gene: TRBD2; v_gene: TRBV20-1; j_gene: TRBJ2-1; CDR3aa: CSARVAGGWNEQFF; CDR3nt: TGCAGTGCTAGAGTAGCGGGAGGGTGGAATGAGCAGTTCTTC
abundance: NA; d_gene: NA; v_gene: TRBV5-5; j_gene: TRBJ1-4; CDR3aa: CASREDPWEKLFF; CDR3nt: TGTGCCAGCAGGGAGGACCCCTGGGAAAAACTGTTTTTT
abundance: NA; d_gene: NA; v_gene: TRBV9; j_gene: TRBJ2-7; CDR3aa: CASSAQTTGLGEQYF; CDR3nt: TGTGCCAGCAGCGCCCAGACCACAGGGTTGGGCGAGCAGTACTTC
abundance: NA; d_gene: NA; v_gene: TRBV19; j_gene: TRBJ2-5; CDR3aa: CASSMINVETQYF; CDR3nt: TGTGCCAGTAGTATGATCAACGTGGAGACCCAGTACTTC
abundance: NA; d_gene: TRBD2; v_gene: TRBV9; j_gene: TRBJ2-1; CDR3aa: CAAGRDGSSYNEQFF; CDR3nt: TGTGCCGCAGGGAGGGACGGGAGCTCCTACAATGAGCAGTTCTTC
abundance: NA; d_gene: TRBD2; v_gene: TRBV9; j_gene: TRBJ2-5; CDR3aa: CASSAGLAGGTQYF; CDR3nt: TGTGCCAGCAGCGCGGGACTAGCGGGAGGCACCCAGTACTTC
abundance: NA; d_gene: NA; v_gene: TRBV21-1; j_gene: TRBJ2-3; CDR3aa: CASSKGAGYFPRRTDTQYF; CDR3nt: TGTGCCAGCAGCAAAGGTGCGGGTTATTTCCCCAGAAGGACAGATACGCAGTATTTT
abundance: once; d_gene: TRBD2; v_gene: TRBV7-2; j_gene: TRBJ2-1; CDR3aa: CASSLEVSGRWNEQFF; CDR3nt: TGTGCCAGCAGCTTAGAGGTTAGCGGGAGGTGGAATGAGCAGTTCTTC
abundance: few; d_gene: NA; v_gene: TRBV9; j_gene: TRBJ1-1; CDR3aa: CASSVGTGDFAEAFF; CDR3nt: TGTGCCAGCAGCGTAGGGACGGGGGATTTCGCTGAAGCTTTCTTT
abundance: NA; d_gene: NA; v_gene: TRBV7-9; j_gene: TRBJ2-4; CDR3aa: CASSGTGGRDYPSGIQYF; CDR3nt: TGTGCCAGCAGCGGAACTGGGGGGCGGGACTACCCCTCAGGCATTCAGTACTTC
abundance: few; d_gene: TRBD2; v_gene: TRBV6-1; j_gene: TRBJ2-1; CDR3aa: CASRENPGLAAEQFF; CDR3nt: TGTGCCAGCAGAGAGAATCCGGGACTAGCCGCTGAGCAGTTCTTC
abundance: NA; d_gene: TRBD1; v_gene: TRBV9; j_gene: TRBJ1-5; CDR3aa: CASSPQTGDQPQHF; CDR3nt: TGTGCCAGCAGCCCTCAGACAGGGGATCAGCCCCAGCATTTT
abundance: NA; d_gene: NA; v_gene: TRBV5-4; j_gene: TRBJ2-7; CDR3aa: CASSSNLGPISYEQYF; CDR3nt: TGTGCCAGCAGCTCCAACTTGGGACCGATTTCCTACGAGCAGTACTTC
abundance: NA; d_gene: NA; v_gene: TRBV19; j_gene: TRBJ2-7; CDR3aa: CASSIVTGPTHEQYF; CDR3nt: TGTGCCAGTAGTATAGTAACAGGTCCGACGCACGAGCAGTACTTC
abundance: NA; d_gene: NA; v_gene: TRBV19; j_gene: TRBJ1-2; CDR3aa: CASSIGGPDGYTF; CDR3nt: TGTGCCAGTAGTATAGGAGGCCCGGATGGCTACACCTTC
abundance: NA; d_gene: NA; v_gene: TRBV18; j_gene: TRBJ2-5; CDR3aa: CASSNKETQYF; CDR3nt: TGTGCCAGCTCAAATAAAGAGACCCAGTACTTC
abundance: NA; d_gene: TRBD1; v_gene: TRBV19; j_gene: TRBJ1-1; CDR3aa: CASDMGTGAEAFF; CDR3nt: TGTGCCAGTGATATGGGGACAGGGGCTGAAGCTTTCTTT
abundance: NA; d_gene: TRBD1; v_gene: TRBV29-1; j_gene: TRBJ1-2; CDR3aa: CSVPWTGGESGHGYTF; CDR3nt: TGCAGCGTCCCCTGGACAGGGGGCGAAAGCGGCCACGGCTACACCTTC
abundance: once; d_gene: TRBD1; v_gene: TRBV24-1; j_gene: TRBJ2-1; CDR3aa: CATSDFKGTAYNEQFF; CDR3nt: TGTGCCACCAGTGATTTTAAGGGGACAGCTTACAATGAGCAGTTCTTC
abundance: NA; d_gene: NA; v_gene: TRBV7-9; j_gene: TRBJ2-7; CDR3aa: CASSLAQGTDYEQYF; CDR3nt: TGTGCCAGCAGCTTAGCGCAGGGAACCGACTACGAGCAGTACTTC
abundance: NA; d_gene: NA; v_gene: TRBV7-9; j_gene: TRBJ2-2; CDR3aa: CASSLILASSGELFF; CDR3nt: TGTGCCAGCAGCTTAATACTGGCCAGCTCCGGGGAGCTGTTTTTT